This T cell receptor beta chain was captured by sequencing in a study of blood T cell repertoires in COVID-19. About the study: Some COVID-19 samples were acute and others convalescent; all came from the United States, Italy and Spain. Sources were T cells, B-cell-depleted T cells, or PBMCs; the material itself was cDNA or gDNA.

This clone was observed a few times. This CDR3 has 17 amino acids. The V gene's germline CDR1 is MNHEY and CDR2 SVGEGT. V trimming: 6 bases; J trimming: 4 bases; junction bases outside the gene matches: 14. Original processing notes: Quantification of nucleated cells was approximated via reference gene primer amplification. Only in-frame clones appear in the TCRdb table, and some are missing; sequencing was by immunoSEQ multiplex PCR. V, J and clone size derive from that table, while D and trimming were established from the DNA sequence. Of around 140,000 clones listed, roughly 91% were seen once; the top ten hold 2.5% to 3%.

This chain connects TRBV6-2 or TRBV6-3 to TRBJ1-5; 8 bases match TRBD1. The TCR comes from a man aged 55 to 70 with active or convalescent COVID-19. Input material: peripheral blood. CDR3 protein: CASSFGQGTRLNQPQHF. The CDR3 nucleotides read TGTGCCAGCAGCTTTGGACAGGGAACTCGGCTAAATCAGCCCCAGCATTTT.